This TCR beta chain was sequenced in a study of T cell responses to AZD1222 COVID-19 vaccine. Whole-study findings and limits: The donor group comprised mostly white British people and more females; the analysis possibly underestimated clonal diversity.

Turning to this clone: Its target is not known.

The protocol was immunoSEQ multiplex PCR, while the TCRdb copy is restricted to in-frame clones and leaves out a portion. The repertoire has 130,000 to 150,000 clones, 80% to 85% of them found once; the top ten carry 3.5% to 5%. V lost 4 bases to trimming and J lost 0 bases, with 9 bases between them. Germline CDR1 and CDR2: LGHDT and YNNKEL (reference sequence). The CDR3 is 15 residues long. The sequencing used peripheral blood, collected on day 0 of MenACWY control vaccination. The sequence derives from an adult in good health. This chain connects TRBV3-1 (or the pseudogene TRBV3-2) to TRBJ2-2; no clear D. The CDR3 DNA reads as TGTGCCAGCAGCCCTTACGGATCGAACACCGGGGAGCTGTTTTTT. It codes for CASSPYGSNTGELFF.